These T cell receptor beta chains were read from a single sample in a study of chemoradiotherapy in HPV16-positive cancers. Sequencing used immunoSEQ multiplex PCR; TCRdb keeps in-frame clones, though not all of them. Here the sample spans approximately 940 clones, roughly 90% being singletons. The sequenced sample was tumor tissue, obtained from a patient who underwent chemoradiotherapy. The origin of the receptors is a human donor with HPV-associated anogenital cancer. The CDR3 runs from the conserved cysteine through the conserved F or W.

V gene	CDR3 protein
TRBV28	CASSLGQNAEAFF
TRBV14	CASSQDRDRLYGYTF
TRBV18	CASSPGTGAGDGYTF
TRBV11-2	CASSPGLAGGRQETQYF
TRBV21-1	CASSTLHWHHQPQHF
TRBV6-4	CASSGTGGSGANVLTF
TRBV6-6	CASQTLDTQYF
TRBV19	CASKIQGSDGYTF
TRBV4-2	CASSQAGEAYEQYF
TRBV5-1	CASSNGRGTGELFF
TRBV2	CASSEGTSGRTTDTQYF
TRBV14	CASSLRQRTSTGELFF
TRBV7-6	CASSSGRVYQETQYF
TRBV27	CASSLSHTYGYTF
TRBV28	CASGRGEQYF
TRBV11-2	CASSLDPGLANEQFF
TRBV6-4	CASSEATSGGTDTQYF
TRBV6-4	CASSDGLAGNEQFF
TRBV7-2	CASSGGTGSGANVLTF
TRBV18	CASSRATGIERNTIYF
TRBV4-3	CASSQDRQITGELFF
TRBV30	CAWSVLRGARAYEQYF
TRBV7-9	CASSSDSKETQYF
TRBV11-1	CASSLGHGKYYGYTF
TRBV6-1	CASSAREGDEQYF
TRBV10-2	CASSAQENQPQHF
TRBV28	CASSSPAGGAKNIQYF
TRBV7-9	CASSFRDTTTNEQFF
TRBV29-1	CSGSLRVPGRDIQYF
TRBV30	CAWSLWGTGNTIYF
TRBV11-1	CASSFTTGTGELFF
TRBV29-1	CSVEDLPGEGYTF
TRBV4-1	CASSQDWTGSYNEQFF
TRBV7-2	CASSLDAVGRGSNEQFF
TRBV7-2	CASSGQPNTEAFF
TRBV12-5	CASGLVLVGNLKMFF
TRBV28	CASSRGIEQYF
TRBV23-1	CASSQSSRDSYEQYF
TRBV6-5	CASSLDRGNQPQHF
TRBV10-3	CAISESGQPEQYF
TRBV6-5	CASSYLWEQYF
TRBV4-2	CASSQGGQPSLPQHF
TRBV10-2	CATNRQGTETQYF
TRBV6-4	CASSTDSNQPQHF
TRBV11-2	CASTVDRWNTEAFF
TRBV18	CASSPTGVTGATQYF
TRBV19	CASSLSGTAHQYF